This T cell receptor (beta chain) was identified during a study of Graves' ophthalmopathy and Graves' hyperthyroidism. Study-wide points: At 65% to 71% sensitivity and approximately 72% specificity, the model predicted progression of the ophthalmopathy.

Researchers took RNA transcripts and amplified TCR beta CDR3 regions from them. HTBI primers were used in a first-round RT-PCR, which preceded a second-round multiplex PCR. Using its own MiXCR run on the multiplex PCR reads, TCRdb lists one record per CDR3 protein. Found here are about 740,000 distinct CDR3 sequences, roughly 40% of them singletons; the top ten hold 44%. Concerning this clonotype itself: Its antigen is as yet unknown. One end of the junction does not line up with germline, which may come from a read error.

The sequence was obtained from an adult man with Graves' ophthalmopathy. Sequencing used peripheral blood.

This CDR3 is CASRDRGLFF. The CDR3 DNA is TGTGCCAGCAGAGACAGGGGACTGTTCTTC. This rearrangement joins TRBV2 to TRBJ2-5, with TRBD1 matching over 8 bases. This CDR3 has 10 amino acids. CDR1 is SNHLY, CDR2 FYNNEI, per germline.